The clone carrying this T cell receptor (beta chain) has just a few counts. The entry originates in a study of blood T cell repertoires in COVID-19. Study overall: Acute and convalescent COVID-19 samples came from the United States, Italy and Spain. Sources were T cells, B-cell-depleted T cells, or PBMCs; the material itself was cDNA or gDNA.

Seattle patients were enrolled while actively infected and followed longitudinally. Trimming removed 2 bases from V and 4 bases from J; junction bases left unmatched: 15. The CDR3 has 18 residues. Per the original methods: For nucleated cells, counts were estimated from reference gene primer amplification. Data came from immunoSEQ multiplex PCR; TCRdb stores just in-frame clones and leaves some out. The V and J calls and the clone size are those of that table, but D and trimming were determined from the DNA. The sample yields approximately 300,000 clones, about 86% seen once. This TCR was recovered from a person aged 65 to 85 with COVID-19, enrolled during active disease. Material: peripheral blood. The gene calls are TRBV5-3 and TRBJ2-3, with 8 bases that match TRBD1. TRBV5-3 is an ORF; its function is uncertain. CDR3 coding DNA: TGTGCCAGAAGCTTTAAGCTCCGGGACAGGATATCATCAGATACGCAGTATTTT. Its translation is CARSFKLRDRISSDTQYF.